These T cell receptor beta chains were read from a single sample in a study of blood T cell repertoires in COVID-19. Clones were sequenced by immunoSEQ multiplex PCR, and TCRdb holds only the in-frame ones, with some missing. The sample holds about 160,000 clones; around 84% are singletons and the top ten take 6%. Sample: PBMCs or T cells enriched from blood (not recorded which). These receptors all stem from a man in his forties who had recovered from COVID-19. The conserved cysteine and the conserved F or W are not part of the CDR3 here. A D gene is named only where the DNA matches it firmly.

TRBJ2-2 | TRBD1 | TRBV6-1 | ASSESTGFGELF
TRBJ2-3 | NA | TRBV7-3 | ASSYGGAKTDTQY
TRBJ1-1 | NA | TRBV30 | ACQGNTEAF
TRBJ2-6 | TRBD1 | TRBV2 | ASSPGTGSGANVLT
TRBJ1-2 | NA | TRBV2 | ASSEKTPGGVHGYT
TRBJ1-2 | TRBD1 | TRBV5-5 | ASSPTGTLGYT
TRBJ2-3 | TRBD2 | TRBV5-1 | ASSLTGGLITDTQY
TRBJ1-6 | NA | TRBV7-9 | ASRTTGGDSPLH
TRBJ2-3 | TRBD2 | TRBV2 | ASTRMTSVRGTDTQY
TRBJ1-1 | NA | TRBV5-8 | ASSFNADTLSRSF
TRBJ2-6 | TRBD1 | TRBV5-1 | ASSLGGTDFGGANVLT
TRBJ2-1 | TRBD2 | TRBV4-2 | ASSQVLAGGQHNEQF
TRBJ1-2 | NA | TRBV14 | ASSQLVGQNYGYT
TRBJ1-2 | TRBD1 | TRBV2 | ASGQDRGYGYT
TRBJ2-3 | NA | TRBV10-3 | AISESFGFTSTDTQY
TRBJ1-2 | NA | TRBV19 | ASSTTDYYGYT
TRBJ1-5 | TRBD1 | TRBV10-3 | AISTGGYSNQPQH
TRBJ2-6 | TRBD1 | TRBV6-1 | ASSEMDRAAGANVLT
TRBJ2-1 | TRBD2 | TRBV9 | ASSGGGGGADNEQF
TRBJ1-2 | TRBD1 | TRBV2 | ASSLQGNYGYT
TRBJ2-5 | NA | TRBV7-6 | ASSFYLETQY
TRBJ2-1 | TRBD2 | TRBV3-1/TRBV3-2 | ASSQTSGGPNEQF
TRBJ1-2 | TRBD1 | TRBV5-1 | ASRGLGQGTSYT
TRBJ1-5 | NA | TRBV28 | ASSGGGGGNQPQH
TRBJ2-3 | TRBD2 | TRBV5-1 | ASSLDLSGGTDTQY
TRBJ1-2 | NA | TRBV7-3 | ASSQTTGNINGYT
TRBJ1-5 | NA | TRBV15 | ATSLQRGFNQPQH
TRBJ1-4 | TRBD1 | TRBV9 | ASSVRGQAATNEKLF
TRBJ1-2 | NA | TRBV18 | ASSPDVTEFNGYT
TRBJ2-2 | TRBD2 | TRBV13 | ASSPARLAGDGGELF
TRBJ1-6 | NA | TRBV7-9 | ASSFSPKNSPLH
TRBJ1-2 | NA | TRBV30 | AWSVQAGVNYGYT
TRBJ1-2 | TRBD1 | TRBV4-1 | ASSLTNSGTENYGYT
TRBJ2-3 | TRBD2 | TRBV6-6 | ASSYAGGLADTQY
TRBJ2-1 | TRBD1 | TRBV7-9 | ASPHPGQYNEQF
TRBJ1-2 | NA | TRBV11-3 | ASTRNPGSNYGYT
TRBJ2-2 | TRBD2 | TRBV7-3 | ASSLWEGTGELF
TRBJ1-1 | TRBD1 | TRBV9 | ASSVGGQRNTEAF
TRBJ1-4 | TRBD1 | TRBV5-1 | ASSPTGNNEKLF
TRBJ2-5 | NA | TRBV21-1 | ASSPTPPGQGTTGEETQY
TRBJ1-2 | NA | TRBV5-5 | ASSLSGGDYT
TRBJ1-6 | TRBD1 | TRBV27 | ASRIRQGNNSPLH